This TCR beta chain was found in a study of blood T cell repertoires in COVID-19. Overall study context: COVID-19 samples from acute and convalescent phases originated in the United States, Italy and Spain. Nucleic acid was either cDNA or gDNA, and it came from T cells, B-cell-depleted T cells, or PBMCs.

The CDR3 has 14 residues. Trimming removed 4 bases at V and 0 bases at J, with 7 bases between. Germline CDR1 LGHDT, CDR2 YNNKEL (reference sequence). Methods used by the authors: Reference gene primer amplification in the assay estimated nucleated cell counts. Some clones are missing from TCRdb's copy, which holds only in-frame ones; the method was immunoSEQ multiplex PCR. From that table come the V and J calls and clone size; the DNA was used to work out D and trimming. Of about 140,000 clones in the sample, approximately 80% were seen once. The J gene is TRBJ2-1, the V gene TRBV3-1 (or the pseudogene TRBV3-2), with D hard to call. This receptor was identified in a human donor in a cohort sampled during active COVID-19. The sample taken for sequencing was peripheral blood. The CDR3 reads CASSPTDSYNEQFF. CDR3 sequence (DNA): TGTGCCAGCAGCCCGACTGACTCCTACAATGAGCAGTTCTTC.